The 32 T cell receptor beta chains reported below all come from one sample, sequenced in a study of blood T cells in healthy people across ages. PCR was performed a second time for roughly 7 to 11 cycles using a sample-barcoded 5' primer and a J-beta primer mix. In TCRdb, the 5' RACE reads were re-called with MiXCR into one record per CDR3 protein. The profile shows hundreds of thousands of distinct CDR3 sequences, about 30% of them singletons. Sample: blood. These receptors all come from a woman over 75 in good health.

This clonotype was seen only a few times. The genes are TRBV7-9 and TRBJ1-2; D not resolved. The CDR3 has 13 residues. The V gene lost 1 base and the J gene lost 2 bases, with 5 bases spanning the gap. Germline CDR1 SEHNR, CDR2 FQNEAQ (reference sequence). CDR3 amino acids: CASSLELNYGYTF. CDR3 DNA: TGTGCCAGCAGCTTAGAGCTGAACTATGGCTACACCTTC.

This clonotype was observed at least ten times. This chain connects TRBV9 to TRBJ2-1; D unresolved. Germline loops: CDR1 SGDLS, CDR2 YYNGEE. V was cut by 3 bases and J by 2 bases, with 12 bases left in between. The CDR3 spans 15 residues. The DNA for the CDR3 is TGTGCCAGCAGCGATTTGGGTGGAACCTACAATGAGCAGTTCTTC. Translating gives CASSDLGGTYNEQFF.

Only a few counts were recorded for this clonotype. Compared with germline, one end of the junction differs, possibly owing to a read error. This chain connects TRBV25-1 to TRBJ1-4; D perhaps matches TRBD1 (6 bases). The CDR3 contains 17 residues. In germline, CDR1 is MGHDK, CDR2 SYGVNS. CDR3 protein: CASSEYRPQGRNEKRFF. CDR3 bases: TGTGCCAGCAGTGAATATCGCCCACAGGGTAGGAATGAAAAACGGTTTTTT.

Ten or more counts support this clonotype. This rearrangement joins TRBV7-9 to TRBJ2-3, with a tentative D call TRBD2 (6 bases). Germline loops: CDR1 SEHNR, CDR2 FQNEAQ (reference sequence). CDR3 size: 16 residues. V was trimmed by 3 bases and J by 0 bases, leaving 13 bases between them. The DNA for the CDR3 is TGTGCCAGCAGCTTTAACTTGCGGGGAAGCACAGATACGCAGTATTTT. Its translation: CASSFNLRGSTDTQYF.

At least ten counts were recorded for this clonotype. V is TRBV6-5 and J is TRBJ2-3, with D tentatively TRBD1 (6 bases). Germline CDR1 is MNHEY and CDR2 is SVGAGI. The ends were cut back, 4 bases at V and 0 bases at J, with 11 bases in the middle. CDR3 length equals 15 residues. The CDR3, as DNA: TGTGCCAGCAGTTTCACAGGGTCTAGCACAGATACGCAGTATTTT. The encoded protein is CASSFTGSSTDTQYF.

This clonotype was seen repeatedly, ten times or more. The chain couples TRBV6-1 to TRBJ2-7; 8 bases align to TRBD1. CDR3 length: 14 residues. Per the germline V gene, CDR1 is MNHNS and CDR2 is SASEGT. Losses at the gene ends were 7 bases for V and 2 bases for J; bases not matched to a gene: 7. DNA of the CDR3: TGTGCCAGCACCCGGGACAGGAGGACCTACGAGCAGTACTTC. It codes for CASTRDRRTYEQYF.

This clonotype was observed a few times. This CDR3 is CASSLIDSEAFF. The CDR3 coding sequence is TGTGCCAGCAGCTTAATAGACAGTGAAGCTTTCTTT. The chain recombines TRBV5-5 with TRBJ1-1; D may be TRBD1 (5 bases). Germline loops: CDR1 SGHKS, CDR2 YYEKEE (reference sequence). The CDR3 is 12 amino acids. Trimming stripped 2 bases from V and 7 bases from J, with 9 bases between.

The chain has TRBV6-1 and TRBJ2-4; no clear D gene. CDR3 length: 14 amino acids. Germline V lookup: CDR1 MNHNS, CDR2 SASEGT. V gave up 0 bases and J gave up 13 bases, with 16 bases separating them. CDR3 DNA: TGTGCCAGCAGTGAAGCGTGGCCAGACCCATGGCAGTACTTC. It codes for CASSEAWPDPWQYF.

The chain links TRBV7-2 to TRBJ2-3, with TRBD2 matching 8 bases. The J segment lost 8 bases and the V segment lost 5 bases, leaving 12 bases of the junction unmatched. CDR3 size: 15 residues. Germline lookup yields CDR1 SGHTA and CDR2 FQGNSA. CDR3 protein: CASSLLAGGSGTQYF. The CDR3 region has the DNA TGTGCCAGCAGCCTACTCGCGGGGGGTTCAGGTACGCAGTATTTT.

This clonotype was seen at least ten times. The chain couples TRBV5-1 to TRBJ2-3, with 7 bases identical to TRBD2. The germline gives CDR1 SGHRS, CDR2 YFSETQ. V shed 5 bases, J shed 0 bases, and the junction held 3 bases outside the gene matches. This CDR3 is built from 14 residues. CDR3 in amino acids: CASRVGGSTDTQYF. The CDR3, as DNA: TGCGCCAGCAGGGTGGGGGGGAGCACAGATACGCAGTATTTT.

In regard to this clonotype: A single base separates this from a much larger clone, so it may be a read error. This sequence joins TRBV11-2 and TRBJ2-7; 7 nucleotides match TRBD1. CDR3 length: 15 residues. Germline V gene sequence: CDR1 SGHAT, CDR2 FQNNGV. J gave up 6 bases and V 5 bases, and 13 bases lay outside the gene matches. As DNA, the CDR3 is TGTGCCAGCAGCCATGGGTCGACAGGGCTCTGCGAGCAGTACTTC. Amino acids: CASSHGSTGLCEQYF.

This clonotype has only one observation. J is TRBJ2-3 and V is TRBV4-1; D may correspond to TRBD1 or TRBD2 (5 bases each). Deletions cut 1 base from V and 1 base from J, with 12 bases between. This CDR3 is built from 16 residues. Germline V gene sequence: CDR1 MGHRA, CDR2 YSYEKL. CDR3 DNA: TGCGCCAGCAGCCAAGGTTGGGGGTTGCGCACAGATACGCAGTATTTT. It encodes CASSQGWGLRTDTQYF.

The chain uses TRBV12-3 or TRBV12-4 and TRBJ1-5; 8 bases fit TRBD1. V lost 7 bases, J lost 0 bases, and 14 bases stayed unmatched. The CDR3 spans 18 residues. In DNA, the CDR3 is TGTGCCAGCACCTCCTCCGGGACAGGAGGATATAGCAATCAGCCCCAGCATTTT. Encoded protein: CASTSSGTGGYSNQPQHF.

The chain joins TRBV6-5 to TRBJ2-3; 8 bases align to TRBD2. Germline V gene sequence: CDR1 MNHEY, CDR2 SVGAGI. V trimming: 6 bases; J trimming: 4 bases; junction bases outside the gene matches: 6. The CDR3 is made up of 14 amino acids. CDR3 nucleotide sequence: TGTGCCAGCAGCGGGACTAGGAGCGCAGATACGCAGTATTTT. This encodes CASSGTRSADTQYF.

This clonotype has only one observation. The chain couples TRBV30 to TRBJ1-2; no reliable D call. V was clipped by 2 bases and J by 3 bases, with 13 bases between them. This CDR3 contains 14 residues. The germline V gene has CDR1 GTSNPN and CDR2 SVGIG (reference sequence). The CDR3 nucleotides are TGTGCCTGGAGTACTATGGCGTCTCACTATGGCTACACCTTC. This translates into CAWSTMASHYGYTF.

This clonotype was counted at least ten times. The CDR3 nucleotides are TGTGCCAGCTCACCACCCGGGGACAGGACTGGTTCACCCCTCCACTTT. This gives the protein CASSPPGDRTGSPLHF. The chain has TRBV18 and TRBJ1-6, with 8 nucleotides matching TRBD1. The V and J ends lost 0 bases and 9 bases, in that order; junction bases with no gene match: 7. Per germline, CDR1 KGHSH and CDR2 LQKENI. CDR3 length: 16 residues.

V and J are TRBV2 and TRBJ1-1; 8 bases line up with TRBD1. The CDR3 is 15 amino acids. Germline loops: CDR1 SNHLY, CDR2 FYNNEI. Trimming cost V 4 bases and J 8 bases; bases outside gene matches: 12. In DNA form, the CDR3 reads TGTGCCAGCAGTGGAGGAGACAGGGGAGTAAGGGAAGCTTTCTTT. Translation gives CASSGGDRGVREAFF.

The rearrangement joins TRBV7-8 to TRBJ2-7; D unclear. Germline CDR1 reads SGHVS; CDR2 reads FQNEAQ. With 0 bases removed from V and 2 bases from J, the gap between germline ends came to 8 bases. CDR3 length: 14 residues. The chain's CDR3 is CASSLARPPYEQYF. For the CDR3, the DNA is TGTGCCAGCAGCTTAGCCCGGCCGCCCTACGAGCAGTACTTC.

This clonotype was detected ten times or more. The chain employs TRBV20-1 and TRBJ2-7, with TRBD2 as a possible D gene (5 bases). V was trimmed by 5 bases and J by 0 bases, leaving 8 bases between them. Germline V CDR1 and CDR2: DFQATT, SNEGSKA (reference sequence). The CDR3 length is 12 residues. This CDR3 is CSAPRDSYEQYF. CDR3 sequence (DNA): TGCAGTGCTCCTCGGGACTCCTACGAGCAGTACTTC.

This clonotype was counted ten times or more. This chain links TRBV2 with TRBJ2-7; D may correspond to TRBD1 or TRBD2 (5 bases each). This CDR3 is built from 13 residues. Germline V gene data show CDR1 as SNHLY and CDR2 as FYNNEI. The ends were cut back, 6 bases at V and 6 bases at J, with 15 bases in the middle. The CDR3 DNA reads TGTGCCAGCAGCCTGGAGAGGGGTAGCGAGCAGTACTTC. It codes for CASSLERGSEQYF.

This CDR3 is CASSQGLENTEAFF. The DNA of the CDR3 is TGTGCCAGCAGCCAAGGGTTAGAGAACACTGAAGCTTTCTTT. The chain uses TRBV3-1 and TRBJ1-1, with no clear D. V was pared by 1 base and J by 1 base, with 7 bases between. The germline gives CDR1 LGHDT, CDR2 YNNKEL (reference sequence). The CDR3 totals 14 residues.

This clonotype occurred many times. This may stem from a read error, because a much larger clone lies one nucleotide away. This sequence joins TRBV5-6 and TRBJ2-5; D is unresolved. CDR1 SGHDT and CDR2 YYEEEE come from the germline V gene. The V gene lost 0 bases and the J gene lost 11 bases, with 14 bases spanning the gap. The length of the CDR3 is 13 residues. The CDR3, as DNA: TGTGCCAGCAGCTTGGGTGTTGACAATGAGCAGTACTTC. It specifies CASSLGVDNEQYF.

This clonotype has ten or more counts. The V call is TRBV27, the J call TRBJ2-3, with 8 bases lining up with TRBD1. Germline values: CDR1 MNHEY, CDR2 SMNVEV (reference sequence). V was clipped by 8 bases and J by 2 bases; unmatched bases: 0. CDR3 length: 12 amino acids. The CDR3 region has the DNA TGTGCCAGCCAGGGGGCCACAGATACGCAGTATTTT. Encoded protein: CASQGATDTQYF.

This clonotype was recorded many times. V is TRBV28 and J is TRBJ2-4; TRBD2 matches at 16 bases. This CDR3 comprises 17 residues. CDR1 is MDHEN and CDR2 is SYDVKM in the germline V gene. With 4 bases clipped from V and 8 bases from J, the junction kept 8 bases outside the gene matches. The CDR3 spells CASSSPGLAGGRYIQYF. CDR3 DNA: TGTGCCAGCAGTTCCCCGGGACTAGCGGGGGGGCGGTACATTCAGTACTTC. Looking up the rest from reference TRBV28 and TRBJ2-4 gives the full variable domain: DVKVTQSSRYLVKRTGEKVFLECVQDMDHENMFWYRQDPGLGLRLIYFSYDVKMKEKGDIPEGYSVSREKKERFSLILESASTNQTSMYLCASSSPGLAGGRYIQYFGAGTRLSVL.

This clonotype was picked up one time. This chain links TRBV5-1 with TRBJ2-1, with TRBD2 as a possible D gene (6 bases). The CDR3 loop spans 13 amino acids. Germline-derived CDR1 and CDR2 are SGHRS and YFSETQ. The V end lost 0 bases, the J end lost 10 bases, and 11 bases lay between the germline ends. CDR3 nucleotides: TGCGCCAGCAGCTTGGAAGGAGGGGTCGAGCAGTTCTTC. Translated: CASSLEGGVEQFF.

V is TRBV20-1 and J is TRBJ1-4; TRBD1 agrees at 8 bases. Per germline, CDR1 DFQATT and CDR2 SNEGSKA (reference sequence). This CDR3 region has 16 residues. V dropped 3 bases and J dropped 6; count of bases not matched to a gene: 12. The CDR3 coding sequence is TGCAGTGCTAGCGGACAGGGCGATACGGGGGATGAAAAACTGTTTTTT. Protein sequence: CSASGQGDTGDEKLFF.

This clonotype was detected ten times or more. V usage is TRBV5-1 and J usage is TRBJ2-1; the D is unclear. The V gene's germline CDR1 is SGHRS and CDR2 YFSETQ. Between the trimmed V and J ends, which lost 4 bases and 0 bases, there was a span of 14 bases. There are 16 residues in the CDR3. This CDR3 is CASSLQGRFSYNEQFF. DNA of the CDR3: TGCGCCAGCAGCCTACAAGGCCGTTTCTCCTACAATGAGCAGTTCTTC.

The sample holds a few counts of this clonotype. The chain is built from TRBV12-3 or TRBV12-4 and TRBJ2-5, with 7 bases identical to TRBD2. With V trimmed by 11 bases and J by 7 bases, 7 bases remained unmatched. This CDR3 has 11 residues. CDR3 in amino acids: CAGGTGGTQYF. The CDR3 DNA follows: TGTGCCGGCGGGACGGGGGGGACCCAGTACTTC.

CDR3 sequence (DNA): TGTGCCCAGTCTTCTTGGGAACGGGAGACCCAGTACTTC. Residues: CAQSSWERETQYF. The chain uses TRBV30 and TRBJ2-5; D is undetermined. The CDR3 loop spans 13 amino acids. The V and J ends lost 8 bases and 5 bases respectively, with 18 bases between them. Germline V lookup: CDR1 GTSNPN, CDR2 SVGIG (reference sequence).

This clonotype was seen many times. This chain joins TRBV6-1 and TRBJ2-2; weak D call: TRBD2 (6 bases). The CDR3 is 14 residues long. Germline CDR1 and CDR2: MNHNS and SASEGT. V was clipped by 8 bases and J by 1 base, with 11 bases between them. The CDR3 DNA reads TGTGCCAGCGGGCGGGGCGTGAACACCGGGGAGCTGTTTTTT. It is translated as CASGRGVNTGELFF.

The table lists this clonotype with many counts. This chain links TRBV4-3 with TRBJ2-3; D is possibly TRBD2 (6 bases). V was clipped by 0 bases and J by 3 bases, with 10 bases between them. The CDR3 runs to 15 residues. Germline V lookup: CDR1 LGHNA, CDR2 YSLEER. CDR3 bases: TGCGCCAGCAGCCAAGACGGGAGAGGGACAGATACGCAGTATTTT. Its protein is CASSQDGRGTDTQYF.

This chain connects TRBV6-5 to TRBJ1-1, with D unclear. Per the germline V gene, CDR1 is MNHEY and CDR2 is SVGAGI. V dropped 0 bases and J dropped 1 base, with 18 bases sitting between them. CDR3 length equals 18 residues. The CDR3 DNA reads as TGTGCCAGCAGTTACTCGATCAGCCGACATACGCAGAACACTGAAGCTTTCTTT. As protein: CASSYSISRHTQNTEAFF.